A single sample is the source of the 30 T cell receptor beta chains below, sequenced in a study of spatial heterogeneity in lung cancer (dated by TCRdb to between 2018 and 2021). The paper's findings and limits, for the study overall: A correlation was observed between the number of expanded intratumoral alpha and beta TCRs and the tumor nonsynonymous mutation count.

The time point label of this sample denotes: sample taken at primary tumor resection. These TCRs' antigens remain unknown. Libraries were prepared through 5' RACE. Sequenced using a NextSeq 500. In-frame beta chains were kept once TCRdb had trimmed the public reads at Q25 with fastp and called clones with MiXCR. CDR3 protein duplicates are merged, each entry listing the most common genes and DNA. The sample table holds about 11,000 distinct CDR3 sequences, of which about 5% were seen once. Jointly, the top ten make up roughly 12% of the sample. The sequences come from lung tumor tissue, collected at surgery. The receptor source for this set is a male donor with early-stage non-small cell lung cancer.

At least ten counts were recorded for this clonotype. For a library built for alpha chains, this beta chain is a stray read; little rests on its size. The chain couples TRBV19 to TRBJ2-5, with TRBD2 as a possible D gene (5 bases). This CDR3 has 13 residues. Trimming took off 6 bases at V and 2 bases at J, with 10 bases between the two ends. Germline lookup yields CDR1 LNHDA and CDR2 SQIVND (reference sequence). The CDR3 here is CASRYSGQETQYF. Here the CDR3 DNA reads TGTGCCAGTAGGTACTCGGGACAAGAGACCCAGTACTTC. The variable domain in full, completed from reference TRBV19 and TRBJ2-5, reads DGGITQSPKYLFRKEGQNVTLSCEQNLNHDAMYWYRQDPGQGLRLIYYSQIVNDFQKGDIAEGYSVSREKKESFPLTVTSAQKNPTAFYLCASRYSGQETQYFGPGTRLLVL.

By proportion, this clonotype is medium-sized. The library was prepared for alpha chains; this beta chain is a stray read, so its frequency means little. V usage is TRBV4-3 and J usage is TRBJ1-5, with 7 bases matching TRBD1. This CDR3 has 15 residues. V dropped 0 bases and J dropped 6; count of bases not matched to a gene: 5. CDR1 is LGHNA, CDR2 YSLEER, per germline. The DNA of the CDR3 is TGCGCCAGCAGCCAAGACCGGAACAGGGGTCAGCCCCAGCATTTT. Translation: CASSQDRNRGQPQHF.

This clonotype was seen repeatedly, ten times or more. This beta chain was picked up by a library intended for alpha chains and is off target, so its count carries little meaning. The chain carries TRBV27 and TRBJ2-2; 7 bases are shared with TRBD2. V gave up 5 bases and J gave up 4 bases; unmatched junction bases: 10. Germline values: CDR1 MNHEY, CDR2 SMNVEV (reference sequence). The CDR3 covers 16 residues. Written as DNA, the CDR3 is TGTGCCAGCAGTGCCCTAGGGAGGGTCACCACCGGGGAGCTGTTTTTT. Amino acids: CASSALGRVTTGELFF.

This clonotype was seen at least ten times. Found in a library prepared for alpha chains, this beta chain is an off-target read, and its abundance has little meaning. This chain joins TRBV20-1 and TRBJ1-5; 10 positions agree with TRBD1. The V segment lost 1 base and the J segment 7 bases; nucleotides outside the gene matches: 13. Germline assignment: CDR1 DFQATT and CDR2 SNEGSKA (reference sequence). This CDR3 has 17 residues. The CDR3 DNA sequence: TGCAGTGCTAGAGCCCCAGGACAGGGGGATACTAGGCAGCCCCAGCATTTT. Its protein product is CSARAPGQGDTRQPQHF.

This clonotype was picked up a small number of times. The size of this beta chain means little, since it is a stray read in a library made for alpha chains. V usage is TRBV5-1 and J usage is TRBJ2-2; D unclear. The CDR3 runs 16 residues. Trimming removed 0 bases at V and 0 bases at J, with 9 bases between. Germline CDR1 reads SGHRS; CDR2 reads YFSETQ. The CDR3 DNA reads TGCGCCAGCAGCTTGGCGGGCTCCTCGAACACCGGGGAGCTGTTTTTT. This codes for CASSLAGSSNTGELFF.

In regard to this clonotype: For a library built for alpha chains, this beta chain is a stray read; little rests on its size. In nucleotides, the CDR3 is TGTGCCAGCAGTCTCGAACAGGGTCGGCAGCCCCAGCATTTT. Its translation: CASSLEQGRQPQHF. This chain uses TRBV28 with TRBJ1-5; a possible D gene is TRBD1 (6 bases). The V gene's germline CDR1 is MDHEN and CDR2 SYDVKM. The length of the CDR3 is 14 residues. V was trimmed by 5 bases and J by 7 bases, leaving 15 bases between them.

Relative to its sample, this clonotype is medium-sized (0.01 to 0.1%). This beta chain is a stray sequence in a library constructed for alpha chains; its clone size is not meaningful. The rearrangement uses TRBV28 and TRBJ1-2; possible D gene TRBD1, 6 bases. The CDR3 consists of 15 residues. CDR1 is MDHEN and CDR2 is SYDVKM in the germline V gene. V was pared by 4 bases and J by 5 bases, with 17 bases between. DNA for the CDR3: TGTGCCAGCAGTTCACTGGAGGGGGGAAATTATGGCTACACCTTC. Translated: CASSSLEGGNYGYTF.

This clonotype appeared many times. This beta chain appears as a stray read in a library generated for alpha chains; its size is not informative. The V call is TRBV15, the J call TRBJ2-3; D remains ambiguous. The V gene's germline CDR1 is LNHNV and CDR2 YYDKDF (reference sequence). The ends were cut back, 5 bases at V and 6 bases at J, with 18 bases in the middle. The CDR3 extends over 15 amino acids. CDR3 region: CATSHRVESADTQYF. For the CDR3, the DNA is TGTGCCACCAGCCATAGAGTCGAATCCGCGGATACGCAGTATTTT.

This clonotype occurred a few times. A library made for alpha chains picked up this beta chain off target, so its size means little. The chain joins TRBV7-2 to TRBJ2-2, with unresolved D. Trimming removed 4 bases from V and 6 bases from J, with 6 bases in between. Germline V CDR1 and CDR2: SGHTA, FQGNSA. The CDR3 is 12 amino acids. The DNA for the CDR3 is TGTGCCAGCAGCTCCTATTCCGGGGAGCTGTTTTTT. Its translation: CASSSYSGELFF.

In its sample, this clonotype was seen many times. For a library built for alpha chains, this beta chain is a stray read; little rests on its size. The V gene is TRBV15, the J gene TRBJ1-4; D not certain. The CDR3 covers 12 residues. V was trimmed by 1 base and J by 7 bases, leaving 4 bases between them. Germline V lookup: CDR1 LNHNV, CDR2 YYDKDF (reference sequence). DNA for the CDR3: TGTGCCACCAGCAGAGCCCGTGAAAAACTGTTTTTT. It codes for CATSRAREKLFF.

This clonotype was detected ten times or more. For a library built for alpha chains, this beta chain is a stray read; little rests on its size. V and J are TRBV20-1 and TRBJ2-5; 8 bases agree with TRBD2. V lost 6 bases and J lost 3; bases outside the gene matches: 12. Per the germline V gene, CDR1 is DFQATT and CDR2 is SNEGSKA (reference sequence). This CDR3 has 15 residues. CDR3 region: CSAREGQGKKETQYF. The CDR3 DNA follows: TGCAGTGCCCGGGAGGGCCAGGGGAAGAAAGAGACCCAGTACTTC.

On this clonotype: Since the library was made to target alpha chains, this beta chain is a stray read and its abundance is not meaningful. V gene TRBV21-1 combines with J gene TRBJ2-2; the table names TRBD2, a call not compared with the DNA. TRBV21-1 is listed as a pseudogene. The CDR3 spans 16 residues. CDR3 loop: CASSKALSGLTGELFF. In DNA, the CDR3 is TGTGCCAGCAGCAAAGCGCTCAGCGGGCTCACCGGGGAGCTGTTTTTT.

As for this clonotype: The library was designed around alpha chains, so this beta chain is a stray read whose abundance carries little weight. The rearrangement links TRBV7-2 to TRBJ2-1, with unresolved D. This CDR3 has 15 residues. Germline CDR1 SGHTA, CDR2 FQGNSA. V gave up 5 bases and J gave up 1 base, with 12 bases separating them. CDR3 nucleotide sequence: TGTGCCAGCAGCCCGGGTGGAAGGTCCTACAATGAGCAGTTCTTC. This sequence encodes CASSPGGRSYNEQFF.

This clonotype was seen at least ten times. As an off-target read in a library built for alpha chains, this beta chain has a frequency of little significance. The V gene is TRBV29-1, the J gene TRBJ2-1; 15 bases align to TRBD2. The trim removed 4 bases at V and 1 base at J, leaving 5 bases unmatched. The CDR3 has 17 amino acids. Germline CDR1 is SQVTM and CDR2 is ANQGSEA. In DNA, the CDR3 is TGCAGCGTTGCCGGACTAGCGGGGGGGAGATCCTACAATGAGCAGTTCTTC. Amino acids: CSVAGLAGGRSYNEQFF.

In its sample, this clonotype was seen many times. The junction shows a germline mismatch at one end, possibly a read error. This beta chain came through as a stray read in a library set up for alpha chains, and its size says little. The chain links TRBV7-7 to TRBJ2-5; 12 bases are shared with TRBD2. Germline values: CDR1 SSHAT, CDR2 FNYEAQ (reference sequence). CDR3 length equals 18 residues. CDR3 in amino acids: CASSLFPRLAGVAETQYF. In DNA form, the CDR3 reads TGTGCTAGCAGCTTATTCCCTAGACTAGCGGGAGTCGCGGAGACCCAGTACTTC.

This clonotype was recorded many times. As an off-target read in a library built for alpha chains, this beta chain has a frequency of little significance. J is TRBJ1-6 and V is TRBV2; maybe TRBD1 (6 bases). The CDR3 consists of 15 residues. With 5 bases removed from V and 6 bases from J, the gap between germline ends came to 14 bases. The germline CDR1 and CDR2 sequences are SNHLY and FYNNEI. CDR3 DNA sequence: TGTGCCAGCAGTTATTCCAGGGGCCTTAATTCACCCCTCCACTTT. Its protein is CASSYSRGLNSPLHF.

This clonotype was seen many times. This beta chain slipped into a library made for alpha chains as a stray read, so its size is not meaningful. The genes are TRBV29-1 and TRBJ1-2; TRBD1 aligns across 8 bases. CDR1 and CDR2 (germline): SQVTM, ANQGSEA. After removal of 4 bases from V and 0 bases from J, the junction contained 1 base not matched to a gene. This CDR3 region has 13 residues. The CDR3 coding sequence is TGCAGCGTTGGGACAGGGACTAACTATGGCTACACCTTC. Translation: CSVGTGTNYGYTF.

The sample holds many counts of this clonotype. This beta chain appears as a stray read in a library generated for alpha chains; its size is not informative. V is TRBV6-6 and J is TRBJ2-4; 7 bases are a match to TRBD1. Germline CDR1 is MNHNY and CDR2 is SVGAGI (reference sequence). This CDR3 contains 14 residues. The V segment lost 4 bases and the J segment 8 bases; nucleotides outside the gene matches: 8. For the CDR3, the DNA is TGTGCCAGCAGTTTGGGACAGTGGGGAGACATTCAGTACTTC. This encodes CASSLGQWGDIQYF.

This clonotype is labeled as medium-sized. This beta chain was picked up by a library intended for alpha chains and is off target, so its count carries little meaning. V is TRBV12-3 or TRBV12-4 and J is TRBJ2-1; the D is unclear. This CDR3 has 15 amino acids. V was trimmed by 5 bases and J by 0 bases, leaving 11 bases between them. The CDR3 sequence: CASSDNWSSYNEQFF. CDR3 in DNA: TGTGCCAGCAGTGACAATTGGTCCTCCTACAATGAGCAGTTCTTC.

Ten or more counts support this clonotype. A library made for alpha chains picked up this beta chain off target, so its size means little. CDR3 protein: CASSLGSGGAEEKLFF. The CDR3 DNA reads TGCGCCAGCAGCTTGGGTTCGGGGGGCGCGGAGGAAAAACTGTTTTTT. V usage is TRBV5-1 and J usage is TRBJ1-4; a possible D gene is TRBD1 (6 bases). Germline CDR1 and CDR2: SGHRS and YFSETQ. Trimming shortened V by 0 bases and J by 8 bases, and 17 bases separated the two germline ends. The CDR3 spans 16 residues.

This clonotype was observed at least ten times. Since the library was made to target alpha chains, this beta chain is a stray read and its abundance is not meaningful. This chain uses TRBV28 with TRBJ2-7; 9 bases are shared with TRBD2. This CDR3 comprises 14 residues. V shed 9 bases and J 4 bases; nucleotides not matched to a gene: 10. Germline assignment: CDR1 MDHEN and CDR2 SYDVKM. The CDR3 nucleotides are TGTGCCAGTACCGGGACTAGCCCTCCTTACGAGCAGTACTTC. Its translation: CASTGTSPPYEQYF.

This clonotype was seen more than once but under ten times. Since it is a stray read in a library aimed at alpha chains, this beta chain has a size that is not meaningful. The rearrangement uses TRBV7-3 and TRBJ2-1; 10 bases align to TRBD2. The CDR3 has 15 residues. Germline V lookup: CDR1 SGHTA, CDR2 FQGTGA. V gave up 2 bases and J gave up 6 bases; unmatched junction bases: 4. The CDR3 sequence is CASSLLAGGPNEQFF. The CDR3 nucleotides are TGTGCCAGCAGCTTATTAGCGGGGGGACCCAATGAGCAGTTCTTC. Full variable domain (outside the CDR3, taken from reference TRBV7-3 and TRBJ2-1): GAGVSQTPSNKVTEKGKYVELRCDPISGHTALYWYRQSLGQGPEFLIYFQGTGAADDSGLPNDRFFAVRPEGSVSTLKIQRTERGDSAVYLCASSLLAGGPNEQFFGPGTRLTVL.

As concerns this clonotype: The CDR3 does not close with the conserved phenylalanine or tryptophan, likely indicating a read error. This beta chain turned up in a library designed for alpha chains; as an off-target read, its abundance says little. The chain links TRBV9 to TRBJ2-1, with 12 bases that match TRBD2. The CDR3 consists of 15 residues. Germline values: CDR1 SGDLS, CDR2 YYNGEE. V trimming: 4 bases; J trimming: 6 bases; junction bases outside the gene matches: 5. The CDR3, as DNA: TGTGCCAGCAGCCCTCTAGCGGGGGGGCCCAATGAGCAGTTCCTC. Its translation is CASSPLAGGPNEQFL.

Of note for this clonotype: Because the library targeted alpha chains, this beta chain is an off-target read whose size means little. The chain has TRBV7-3 and TRBJ2-1; possibly TRBD1 or TRBD2 for D (5 bases each). The CDR3 has 14 residues. CDR1 is SGHTA and CDR2 is FQGTGA in the germline V gene. The germline V and J ends were trimmed by 5 bases and 4 bases, with 12 bases remaining between them. The DNA for the CDR3 is TGTGCCAGCAGCCCTGGGACCTCTTACAATGAGCAGTTCTTC. Protein sequence: CASSPGTSYNEQFF.

This clonotype has ten or more counts. The library was designed around alpha chains, so this beta chain is a stray read whose abundance carries little weight. The chain joins TRBV20-1 to TRBJ2-1; D is uncertain. The CDR3 totals 12 residues. V lost 7 bases to trimming and J lost 0 bases, with 7 bases between them. Germline lookup yields CDR1 DFQATT and CDR2 SNEGSKA (reference sequence). CDR3 nucleotides: TGCAGTGTCGTCACCTCCTACAATGAGCAGTTCTTC. Its protein product is CSVVTSYNEQFF.

Of note for this clonotype: With the library built for alpha chains, this beta chain is off target and its frequency is not meaningful. The chain combines TRBV20-1 with TRBJ2-3, with 12 nucleotides matching TRBD1. The CDR3 totals 18 residues. The V segment lost 5 bases and the J segment 3 bases; nucleotides outside the gene matches: 15. Germline CDR1 DFQATT, CDR2 SNEGSKA (reference sequence). The DNA for the CDR3 is TGCAGTGCTGCTCCCTCGGGGGGACAGGGGGCTGGAACAGATACGCAGTATTTT. It is translated as CSAAPSGGQGAGTDTQYF.

This clonotype is medium-sized within its sample. This beta chain turned up in a library designed for alpha chains; as an off-target read, its abundance says little. The chain joins TRBV19 to TRBJ1-4; 8 nucleotides line up with TRBD1. The germline gives CDR1 LNHDA, CDR2 SQIVND (reference sequence). Trimming removed 3 bases from V and 7 bases from J; junction bases left unmatched: 7. The CDR3 covers 15 residues. The DNA for the CDR3 is TGTGCCAGTAGTATGGGACAGGCCGCTTCTGAAAAACTGTTTTTT. This gives the protein CASSMGQAASEKLFF.

With respect to this clonotype: This beta chain slipped into a library made for alpha chains as a stray read, so its size is not meaningful. The chain combines TRBV24-1 with TRBJ2-3; 7 bases fit TRBD2. The germline V gene has CDR1 KGHDR and CDR2 SFDVKD. The CDR3 consists of 14 residues. The ends lost 3 bases at V and 4 bases at J; junction bases unmatched: 3. For the CDR3, the DNA is TGTGCCACCAGTGATAGGACTAGGGCAGATACGCAGTATTTT. This codes for CATSDRTRADTQYF.

This clonotype appeared many times. This beta chain is an unintended read in a library built for alpha chains; its size means little. The V call is TRBV5-6, the J call TRBJ2-5; D unclear. The CDR3 covers 13 residues. The germline gives CDR1 SGHDT, CDR2 YYEEEE. V was cut by 2 bases and J by 3 bases, with 8 bases left in between. The CDR3 is CASSFGGKETQYF. CDR3 in DNA: TGTGCCAGCAGCTTCGGCGGAAAAGAGACCCAGTACTTC.

Regarding this clonotype: This beta chain turned up in a library designed for alpha chains; as an off-target read, its abundance says little. The V call is TRBV9, the J call TRBJ1-1; unclear D gene. Germline V gene lookup returns CDR1 SGDLS and CDR2 YYNGEE. V was shortened by 0 bases and J by 0 bases, with 3 bases between the two germline ends. The length of the CDR3 is 13 residues. DNA of the CDR3: TGTGCCAGCAGCGTAGCAGTGAACACTGAAGCTTTCTTT. It yields the protein CASSVAVNTEAFF.